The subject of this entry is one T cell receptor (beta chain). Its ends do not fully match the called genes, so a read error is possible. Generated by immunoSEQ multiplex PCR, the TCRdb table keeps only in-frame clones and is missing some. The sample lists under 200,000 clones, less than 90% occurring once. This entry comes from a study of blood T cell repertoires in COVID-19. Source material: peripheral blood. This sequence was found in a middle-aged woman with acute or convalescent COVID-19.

In DNA, the CDR3 is TGTGCCAGCAGCTTATCTCGAGCCGGGTCACGGGATTTT. As protein: CASSLSRAGSRDF. The chain joins TRBV12-3 or TRBV12-4 to TRBJ2-3; D is unclear. This CDR3 contains 13 residues.